These T cell receptor beta chains were read from a single sample in a study of metastatic and nonmetastatic thyroid tumors. Using MiXCR, TCRdb re-called clones from the PCR reads. The sample lists tens of thousands of clones, roughly a quarter occurring once. Sample: tumor tissue. The receptors derive from a male donor with papillary thyroid cancer or a benign thyroid nodule (not recorded which). Some clones in this sample may be carry-over from other donors' samples. Both conserved end residues are part of each CDR3. The order of the fields is clone size, J gene, V gene, D gene, CDR3 protein, CDR3 DNA. The D gene is left open where the match is weak. Rows give clone size only sometimes, using once, few, many, or a class for an expanded clone.

>many|TRBJ1-5|TRBV12-3/TRBV12-4|NA
CASSSAQPQHF
TGTGCCAGCAGTTCGGCTCAACCCCAGCATTTT
>many|TRBJ2-1|TRBV10-1|NA
CASSVPSPPTEQFF
TGCGCCAGCAGTGTTCCATCTCCCCCCACTGAGCAGTTCTTC
>many|TRBJ1-4|TRBV28|NA
CASSSTVGYGHEKLFF
TGTGCCAGCAGTTCCACAGTAGGGTACGGACATGAAAAACTGTTTTTT
>once|TRBJ2-3|TRBV11-2|TRBD2
CASSLASSGASTDTQYF
TGTGCCAGCAGCTTGGCATCTAGCGGAGCTAGCACAGATACGCAGTATTTT
>many|TRBJ2-1|TRBV7-2|TRBD2
CASSPPSGGSYNEQFF
TGTGCCAGCAGTCCCCCTAGCGGGGGGTCCTACAATGAGCAGTTCTTC
>many|TRBJ2-5|TRBV7-8|NA
CASSLSSWGLRETQYF
TGTGCCAGCAGCTTGAGTTCGTGGGGGTTGAGGGAGACCCAGTACTTC
>many|TRBJ1-1|TRBV10-3|TRBD1
CATLAAGGRTNTEAFF
TGTGCCACCCTGGCCGCAGGGGGCCGGACGAACACTGAAGCTTTCTTT
>many|TRBJ1-1|TRBV27|TRBD1
CASSSLQGRTEAFF
TGTGCCAGCAGTTCCCTACAGGGGCGCACTGAAGCTTTCTTT
>few|TRBJ1-1|TRBV18|NA
CASSPPWGGGTEAFF
TGTGCCAGCTCACCACCGTGGGGGGGGGGCACTGAAGCTTTCTTT
>few|TRBJ2-1|TRBV28|NA
CASNLGGGNEQFF
TGTGCCAGCAATTTGGGAGGGGGCAATGAGCAGTTCTTC
>many|TRBJ2-5|TRBV15|NA
CATSRGNQETQYF
TGTGCCACCAGCAGGGGGAACCAAGAGACCCAGTACTTC
>many|TRBJ2-1|TRBV19|NA
CASGRSGDSYNEQFF
TGTGCCAGTGGACGGTCCGGGGATAGCTACAATGAGCAGTTCTTC
>many|TRBJ2-7|TRBV11-2|NA
CASSPNEAGATYEQYF
TGTGCCAGCAGCCCTAATGAGGCGGGCGCAACCTACGAGCAGTACTTC
>NA|TRBJ2-1|TRBV10-1|NA
CASSENHGSYNEQFF
TGCGCCAGCAGTGAGAACCATGGGTCGTACAATGAGCAGTTCTTC
>medium-sized|TRBJ2-7|TRBV11-2|TRBD2
CASSLDLPSGKSYEQYF
TGTGCCAGCAGCTTAGATCTTCCTAGCGGGAAATCCTACGAGCAGTACTTC
>NA|TRBJ2-7|TRBV11-2|TRBD1
CASSWTGSTYEQYF
TGTGCCAGCAGCTGGACAGGGTCGACCTACGAGCAGTACTTC
>NA|TRBJ2-7|TRBV3-1|NA
CASSQAGDAYEQYF
TGTGCCAGCAGCCAAGCAGGGGACGCCTACGAGCAGTACTTC
>many|TRBJ2-3|TRBV10-3|NA
CAISSLSGSTDTQYF
TGTGCCATCAGTTCTCTTAGCGGTAGCACAGATACGCAGTATTTT
>NA|TRBJ2-1|TRBV28|TRBD2
CASSPSTSGSGNEQFF
TGTGCCAGCAGTCCCTCGACTAGCGGGAGTGGCAATGAGCAGTTCTTC
>many|TRBJ2-7|TRBV7-2|NA
CASSFIAGQLYEQYF
TGTGCCAGCAGCTTCATAGCTGGACAGCTTTACGAGCAGTACTTC